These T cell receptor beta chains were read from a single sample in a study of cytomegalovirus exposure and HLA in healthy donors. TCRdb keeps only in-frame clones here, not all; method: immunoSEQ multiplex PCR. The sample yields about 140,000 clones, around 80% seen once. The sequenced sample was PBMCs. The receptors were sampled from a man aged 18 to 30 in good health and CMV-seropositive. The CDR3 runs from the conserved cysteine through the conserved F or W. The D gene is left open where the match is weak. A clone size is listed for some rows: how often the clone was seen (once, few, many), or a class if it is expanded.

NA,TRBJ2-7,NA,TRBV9,CASSPKPGRVYEQYF,TGTGCCAGCAGCCCCAAACCGGGAAGAGTGTACGAGCAGTACTTC
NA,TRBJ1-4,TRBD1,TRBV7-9,CASSSDRGMAGEKLFF,TGTGCCAGCAGCTCGGACAGGGGTATGGCGGGGGAAAAACTGTTTTTT
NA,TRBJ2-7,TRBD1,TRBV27,CASSYTGTGTYEQYF,TGTGCCAGCAGTTATACCGGGACAGGGACCTACGAGCAGTACTTC
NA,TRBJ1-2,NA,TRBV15,CATSRDLEGTTF,TGTGCCACCAGCAGAGATCTGGAGGGCACCACCTTC
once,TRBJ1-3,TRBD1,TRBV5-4,CASSPTGALSGNTIYF,TGTGCCAGCAGCCCCACAGGGGCCCTCTCTGGAAACACCATATATTTT
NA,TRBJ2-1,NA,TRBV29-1,CSVGAGYNEQFF,TGCAGCGTTGGCGCGGGGTACAATGAGCAGTTCTTC
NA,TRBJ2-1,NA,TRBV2,CASGSDRRTYNEQFF,TGTGCCAGCGGTAGTGACAGACGAACCTACAATGAGCAGTTCTTC
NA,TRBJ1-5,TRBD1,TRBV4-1,CASSQPGQGNQPQHF,TGCGCCAGCAGCCAACCGGGACAGGGGAATCAGCCCCAGCATTTT
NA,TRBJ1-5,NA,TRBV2,CASSAQYNQPQHF,TGTGCCAGCAGCGCCCAGTACAATCAGCCCCAGCATTTT
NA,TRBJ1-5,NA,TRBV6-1,CASSEVAGAQPQHF,TGTGCCAGCAGTGAAGTGGCAGGGGCCCAGCCCCAGCATTTT
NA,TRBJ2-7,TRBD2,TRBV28,CASSTLGEGVYEQYF,TGTGCCAGCAGTACTCTAGGGGAGGGCGTCTACGAGCAGTACTTC
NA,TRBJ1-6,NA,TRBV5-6,CASSFRGGHSPLHF,TGTGCCAGCAGCTTTCGAGGGGGTCATTCACCCCTCCACTTT
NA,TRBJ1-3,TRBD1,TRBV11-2,CASSSTGTGGNTIYF,TGTGCCAGCAGCTCAACCGGGACAGGGGGAAACACCATATATTTT
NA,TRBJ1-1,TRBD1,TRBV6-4,CASSDGQGGTEAFF,TGTGCCAGCAGTGACGGACAGGGGGGAACTGAAGCTTTCTTT
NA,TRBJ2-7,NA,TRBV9,CASSVAGDFRYEQYF,TGTGCCAGCAGCGTAGCAGGGGATTTTAGATACGAGCAGTACTTC
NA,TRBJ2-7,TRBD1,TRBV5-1,CASSLVPRQGSSPTF,TGCGCCAGCAGCTTGGTTCCCAGACAGGGTTCTAGCCCTACGTTC
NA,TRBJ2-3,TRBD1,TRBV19,CASSIQGQGSTDTQYF,TGTGCCAGTAGTATCCAGGGACAGGGTTCGACAGATACGCAGTATTTT
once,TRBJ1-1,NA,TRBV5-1,CASRTLEGLADTEAFF,TGCGCCAGCAGAACACTGGAGGGCCTCGCTGACACTGAAGCTTTCTTT
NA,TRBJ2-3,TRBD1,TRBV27,CAISKGQGSTDTQYF,TGTGCCATCTCCAAGGGACAGGGAAGCACAGATACGCAGTATTTT
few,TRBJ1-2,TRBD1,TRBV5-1,CASSSGGTVLPEGYTF,TGCGCCAGCAGCTCGGGCGGGACAGTCCTACCTGAAGGCTACACCTTC
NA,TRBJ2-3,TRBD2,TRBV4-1,CASSATSERADTQYF,TGCGCCAGCAGCGCTACTAGCGAGCGAGCGGATACGCAGTATTTT
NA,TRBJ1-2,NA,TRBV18,CASSPGADYGYTF,TGTGCCAGCTCACCGGGGGCAGACTATGGCTACACCTTC
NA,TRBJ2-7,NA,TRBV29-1,CSVEKARGSYEQYF,TGCAGCGTTGAGAAGGCCAGGGGATCCTACGAGCAGTACTTC
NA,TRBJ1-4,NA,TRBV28,CASSPGFDEKLFF,TGTGCCAGCTCTCCGGGGTTCGATGAAAAACTGTTTTTT
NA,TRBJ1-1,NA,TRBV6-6,CASSIRQLNTEAFF,TGTGCCAGCAGCATCAGACAGTTGAACACTGAAGCTTTCTTT
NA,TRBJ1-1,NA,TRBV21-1,CASSKDRSRGPGTEAFF,TGTGCCAGCAGCAAAGATAGATCTAGAGGTCCGGGGACTGAAGCTTTCTTT
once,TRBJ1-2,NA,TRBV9,CASSVDPGVHYGYTF,TGTGCCAGCAGCGTAGACCCAGGGGTACACTATGGCTACACCTTC
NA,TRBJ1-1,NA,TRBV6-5,CASSTRTEAFF,TGTGCCAGCAGTACGAGGACTGAAGCTTTCTTT
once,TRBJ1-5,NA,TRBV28,CASTAGPAGEAPQHF,TGTGCCAGCACCGCCGGGCCCGCCGGGGAGGCGCCCCAGCATTTT
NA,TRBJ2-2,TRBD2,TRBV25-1,CASSEWGLAGDTGELFF,TGTGCCAGCAGTGAATGGGGACTAGCGGGAGACACCGGGGAGCTGTTTTTT
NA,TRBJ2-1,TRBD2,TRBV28,CASSFRGLRMGLAGGNSYNEQFF,TGTGCCAGCAGTTTTCGGGGCCTTCGTATGGGACTAGCGGGAGGAAACTCCTACAATGAGCAGTTCTTC
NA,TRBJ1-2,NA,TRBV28,CASSYGDYGYTF,TGTGCCAGCAGTTACGGGGACTATGGCTACACCTTC
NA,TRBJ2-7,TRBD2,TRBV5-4,CASSPAGGPEQYF,TGTGCCAGCAGCCCAGCGGGAGGGCCAGAGCAGTACTTC
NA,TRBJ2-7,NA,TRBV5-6,CASSLLSSYEQYF,TGTGCCAGCAGCCTATTAAGCTCCTACGAGCAGTACTTC
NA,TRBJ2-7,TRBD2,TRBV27,CASSSTGLAGRKAGEQYF,TGTGCCAGCAGTTCGACGGGACTAGCGGGACGAAAGGCGGGGGAGCAGTACTTC
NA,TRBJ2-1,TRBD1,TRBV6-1,CASSKDRGPYNEQFF,TGTGCCAGCAGCAAGGACAGGGGGCCCTACAATGAGCAGTTCTTC
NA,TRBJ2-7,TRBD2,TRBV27,CASSRLTLTSGYEQYF,TGTGCCAGCAGTCGGCTGACCCTGACTAGCGGCTACGAGCAGTACTTC
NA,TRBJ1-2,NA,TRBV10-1,CASSEQPNYGYTF,TGCGCCAGCAGTGAACAGCCTAACTATGGCTACACCTTC
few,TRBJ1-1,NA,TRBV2,CASRGETAFF,TGTGCCAGTCGAGGAGAGACAGCTTTCTTT
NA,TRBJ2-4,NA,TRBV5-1,CASSPADNWRGGAKNIQYF,TGCGCCAGCAGCCCCGCGGATAACTGGCGGGGTGGAGCCAAAAACATTCAGTACTTC
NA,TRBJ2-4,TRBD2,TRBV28,CASSFGGSGTAKNIQYF,TGTGCCAGCAGTTTTGGAGGGAGCGGGACAGCCAAAAACATTCAGTACTTC
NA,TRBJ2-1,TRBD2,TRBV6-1,CASSEILAGAGYNEQFF,TGTGCCAGCAGTGAAATACTAGCGGGAGCTGGTTACAATGAGCAGTTCTTC
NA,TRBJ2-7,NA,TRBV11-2,CASSLSANLGYSSYEQYF,TGTGCCAGCAGCCTATCTGCCAACCTAGGATACTCTTCGTACGAGCAGTACTTC
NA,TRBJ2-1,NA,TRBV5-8,CASSLVGRGWNEQFF,TGTGCCAGCAGCTTGGTGGGGAGGGGGTGGAATGAGCAGTTCTTC
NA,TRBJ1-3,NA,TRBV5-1,CASSLGRGGNTIYF,TGCGCCAGCAGCTTGGGTAGGGGTGGAAACACCATATATTTT
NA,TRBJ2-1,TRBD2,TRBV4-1,CASSQVASGRLFEGEQFF,TGCGCCAGCAGCCAAGTGGCTAGCGGGAGGCTTTTTGAGGGTGAGCAGTTCTTC
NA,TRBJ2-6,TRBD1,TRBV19,CASSLTGERANVLTF,TGTGCCAGTAGTCTAACAGGGGAGAGGGCCAACGTCCTGACTTTC
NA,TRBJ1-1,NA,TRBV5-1,CASSLDDTSLEAFF,TGCGCCAGCAGCTTGGACGATACGAGTCTAGAAGCTTTCTTT
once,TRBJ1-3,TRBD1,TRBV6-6,CASSLGTGSSGNTIYF,TGTGCCAGCAGCCTAGGGACAGGGAGCTCTGGAAACACCATATATTTT
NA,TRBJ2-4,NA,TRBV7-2,CASSLRRAKNIQYF,TGTGCCAGCAGCTTAAGGAGAGCCAAAAACATTCAGTACTTC